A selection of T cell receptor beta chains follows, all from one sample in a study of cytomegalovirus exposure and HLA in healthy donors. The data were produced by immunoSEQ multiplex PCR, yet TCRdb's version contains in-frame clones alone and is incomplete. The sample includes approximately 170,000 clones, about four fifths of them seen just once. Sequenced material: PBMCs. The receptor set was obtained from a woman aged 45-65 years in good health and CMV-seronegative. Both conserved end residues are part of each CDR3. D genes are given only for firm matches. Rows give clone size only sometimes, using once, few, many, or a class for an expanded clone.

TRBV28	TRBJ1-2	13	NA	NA	CASSFTMMAGYTF	TGTGCCAGCAGTTTTACCATGATGGCTGGCTACACCTTC
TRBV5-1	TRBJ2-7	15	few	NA	CASSLVQGSYYEQYF	TGCGCCAGCAGCTTGGTTCAGGGGTCCTACTACGAGCAGTACTTC
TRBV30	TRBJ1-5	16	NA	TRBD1	CAWSVGLGQGGQPQHF	TGTGCCTGGAGTGTCGGATTGGGACAGGGTGGTCAGCCCCAGCATTTT
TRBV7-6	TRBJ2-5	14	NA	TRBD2	CASSFTSGVETQYF	TGTGCCAGCAGCTTTACTAGCGGGGTGGAGACCCAGTACTTC
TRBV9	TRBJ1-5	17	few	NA	CASSPEGGLVRHQPQHF	TGTGCCAGCAGCCCCGAGGGGGGGCTTGTAAGACATCAGCCCCAGCATTTT
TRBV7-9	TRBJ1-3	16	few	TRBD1	CSSSRGQGGPGNTIYF	TGTTCCAGCAGCCGGGGACAGGGGGGACCTGGAAACACCATATATTTT
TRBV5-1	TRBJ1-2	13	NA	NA	CASSPGGSAGYTF	TGCGCCAGCAGCCCGGGGGGTTCCGCTGGCTACACCTTC
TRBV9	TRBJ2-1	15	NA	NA	CASSETTARGNEQFF	TGTGCCAGCAGCGAAACCACCGCAAGGGGCAATGAGCAGTTCTTC
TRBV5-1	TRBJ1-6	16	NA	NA	CASSPRVAENNSPLHF	TGCGCCAGCAGCCCCAGGGTGGCAGAGAATAATTCACCCCTCCACTTT
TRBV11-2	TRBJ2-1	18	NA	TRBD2	CASSLDAGGTSGIYEQFF	TGTGCCAGCAGCTTAGATGCTGGGGGGACTAGCGGGATTTATGAGCAGTTCTTC
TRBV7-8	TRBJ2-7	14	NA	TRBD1	CASSFSGQGDEQYF	TGTGCCAGCAGCTTCAGTGGACAGGGGGACGAGCAGTACTTC
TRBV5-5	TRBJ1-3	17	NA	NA	CASSRAVQGSFGNTIYF	TGTGCCAGCAGCCGCGCAGTTCAGGGATCATTTGGAAACACCATATATTTT
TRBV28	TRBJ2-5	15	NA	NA	CASSPPDTAGVTQYF	TGTGCCAGCAGTCCACCCGACACCGCCGGGGTGACCCAGTACTTC
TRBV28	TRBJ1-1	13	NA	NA	CASSYEGGTEAFF	TGTGCCAGCAGTTATGAGGGTGGCACTGAAGCTTTCTTT
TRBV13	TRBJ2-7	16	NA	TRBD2	CASSLFLLAGAHEQYF	TGTGCCAGCAGCTTATTCTTACTAGCGGGAGCCCACGAGCAGTACTTC
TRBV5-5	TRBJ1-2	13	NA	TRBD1	CASSPWDSYGYTF	TGTGCCAGCAGCCCATGGGACAGCTATGGCTACACCTTC
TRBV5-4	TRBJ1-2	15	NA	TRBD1	CASSKSTTDRDGYTF	TGTGCCAGCAGCAAATCCACTACCGACAGGGATGGCTACACCTTC
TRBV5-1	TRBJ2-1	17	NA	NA	CASSLRLGGAAYNEQFF	TGCGCCAGCAGCTTGCGCCTGGGGGGGGCCGCCTACAATGAGCAGTTCTTC
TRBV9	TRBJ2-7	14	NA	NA	CASSASPTLVGQYF	TGTGCCAGCAGCGCGTCCCCCACGTTAGTCGGGCAGTACTTC
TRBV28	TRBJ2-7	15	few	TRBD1	CASSLQAGGWDEQYF	TGTGCCAGCAGTTTACAGGCAGGGGGCTGGGACGAGCAGTACTTC
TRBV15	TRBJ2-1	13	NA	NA	CATSRGGLNEQFF	TGTGCCACCAGCAGGGGGGGGCTCAATGAGCAGTTCTTC
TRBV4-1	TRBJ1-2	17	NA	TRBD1	CASSQPLAGTAPGGYTF	TGCGCCAGCAGCCAACCCCTAGCCGGGACAGCGCCGGGTGGCTACACCTTC
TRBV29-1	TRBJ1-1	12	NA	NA	CSVEGVNTEAFF	TGCAGCGTTGAGGGAGTGAACACTGAAGCTTTCTTT
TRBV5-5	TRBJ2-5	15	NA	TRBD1	CASSQGTVFRETQYF	TGTGCCAGCAGCCAAGGGACAGTCTTTAGGGAGACCCAGTACTTC
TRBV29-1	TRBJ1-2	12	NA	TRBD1	CSAKTGAYGYTF	TGCAGCGCTAAGACAGGGGCCTATGGCTACACCTTC
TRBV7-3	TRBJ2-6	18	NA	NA	CASSLKGQGLSGANVLTF	TGTGCCAGCAGCTTAAAGGGCCAGGGGCTGTCTGGGGCCAACGTCCTGACTTTC
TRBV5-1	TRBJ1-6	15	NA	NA	CASSLTRVGNSPLHF	TGCGCCAGCAGCTTAACCCGGGTTGGGAATTCACCCCTCCACTTT
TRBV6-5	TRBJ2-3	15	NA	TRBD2	CASRDRGVQSGKQYF	TGTGCCAGCAGGGACCGGGGGGTTCAGTCAGGGAAGCAGTATTTT
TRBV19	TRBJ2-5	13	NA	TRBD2	CASSTGGRKAQYF	TGTGCCAGTAGTACCGGCGGGAGAAAGGCCCAGTACTTC
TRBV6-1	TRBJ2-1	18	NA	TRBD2	CASSEPGLAGGPRGEQFF	TGTGCCAGCAGTGAACCGGGACTAGCGGGGGGCCCGAGGGGAGAGCAGTTCTTC
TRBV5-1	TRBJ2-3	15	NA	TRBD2	CASSVTSGSVDTQYF	TGCGCCAGCAGCGTGACTAGCGGGAGCGTGGATACGCAGTATTTT
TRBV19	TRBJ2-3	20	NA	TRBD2	CASTNMGLAGGKINTDTQYF	TGTGCCAGTACCAACATGGGACTAGCGGGAGGAAAAATTAACACAGATACGCAGTATTTT
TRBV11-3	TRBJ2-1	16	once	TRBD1	CASSTEDRGHDNEQFF	TGTGCCAGCAGCACAGAAGACAGGGGGCATGACAATGAGCAGTTCTTC
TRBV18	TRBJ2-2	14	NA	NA	CASSIGKGTGELFF	TGTGCCAGCTCCATAGGGAAGGGGACCGGGGAGCTGTTTTTT
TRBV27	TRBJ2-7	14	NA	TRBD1	CASSLMGQGSEQYF	TGTGCCAGCAGTTTAATGGGACAGGGAAGCGAGCAGTACTTC
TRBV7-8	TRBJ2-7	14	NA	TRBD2	CASSLGGGPYEQYF	TGTGCCAGCAGCTTAGGGGGGGGACCCTACGAGCAGTACTTC
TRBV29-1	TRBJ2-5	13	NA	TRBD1	CSVGQGAGETQYF	TGCAGCGTTGGACAGGGGGCGGGAGAGACCCAGTACTTC
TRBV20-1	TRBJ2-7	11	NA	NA	CSANDWEEQYF	TGCAGTGCTAATGACTGGGAGGAGCAGTACTTC
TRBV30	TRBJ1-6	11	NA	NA	CAWRDSSPLHF	TGTGCCTGGAGGGACTCTTCACCCCTCCACTTT
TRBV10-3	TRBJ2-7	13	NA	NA	CAISEGPIGEQYF	TGTGCCATCAGTGAGGGGCCCATTGGGGAGCAGTACTTC
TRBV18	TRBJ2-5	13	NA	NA	CASSPQRGETQYF	TGTGCCAGCTCACCCCAAAGGGGAGAGACCCAGTACTTC
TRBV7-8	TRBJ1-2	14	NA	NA	CASSLLDSSYGYTF	TGTGCCAGCAGCTTGCTGGACAGTTCGTATGGCTACACCTTC
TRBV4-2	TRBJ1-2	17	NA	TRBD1	CASSQDRMAGGDYGYTF	TGTGCCAGCAGCCAAGACCGCATGGCAGGGGGCGACTATGGCTACACCTTC
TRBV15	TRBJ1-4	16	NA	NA	CATSIPRGDLGEKLFF	TGTGCCACCAGCATACCCCGGGGGGACTTGGGTGAAAAACTGTTTTTT
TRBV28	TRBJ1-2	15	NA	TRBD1	CASSFHRGPGYGYTF	TGTGCCAGCAGTTTCCACAGGGGGCCAGGGTATGGCTACACCTTC
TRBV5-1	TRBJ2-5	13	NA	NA	CASRLTEGWEQYF	TGCGCCAGCAGGTTGACTGAGGGTTGGGAGCAGTACTTC
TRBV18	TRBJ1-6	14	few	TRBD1	CASSPTGERSPLHF	TGTGCCAGCTCACCGACAGGGGAAAGATCACCCCTCCACTTT
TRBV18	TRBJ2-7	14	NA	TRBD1	CASSRDREAYEQYF	TGTGCCAGCTCAAGGGACAGGGAAGCCTACGAGCAGTACTTC
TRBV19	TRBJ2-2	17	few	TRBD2	CASSLRGSGRFIGELFF	TGTGCCAGTAGTCTCCGCGGGAGCGGGAGGTTTATCGGGGAGCTGTTTTTT
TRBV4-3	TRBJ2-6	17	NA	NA	CASSQVARISGANVLTF	TGCGCCAGCAGCCAAGTCGCCAGGATCTCTGGGGCCAACGTCCTGACTTTC
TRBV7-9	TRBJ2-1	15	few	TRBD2	CASSPLAGADNEQFF	TGTGCCAGCAGCCCACTAGCGGGAGCGGACAATGAGCAGTTCTTC
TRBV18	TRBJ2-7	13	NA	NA	CASSLAGLNEQYF	TGTGCCAGCTCCCTCGCAGGGTTAAACGAGCAGTACTTC
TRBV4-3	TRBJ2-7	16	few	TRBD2	CASSQDGGTISYEQHF	TGCGCCAGCAGCCAAGATGGTGGGACTATTTCCTACGAGCAGCACTTC
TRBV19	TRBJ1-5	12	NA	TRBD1	CASSNGDRPQHF	TGTGCCAGTAGTAATGGGGACAGGCCCCAGCATTTT
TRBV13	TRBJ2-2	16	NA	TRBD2	CASSFRTSGNTGELFF	TGTGCCAGCAGCTTTCGGACTAGCGGTAACACCGGGGAGCTGTTTTTT
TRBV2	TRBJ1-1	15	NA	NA	CASSPRGGGNTEAFF	TGTGCCAGCAGTCCCCGGGGAGGGGGGAACACTGAAGCTTTCTTT
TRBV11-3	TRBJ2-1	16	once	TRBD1	CASSPGTGSYYNEQFF	TGTGCCAGCAGCCCGGGGACAGGGAGCTACTACAATGAGCAGTTCTTC
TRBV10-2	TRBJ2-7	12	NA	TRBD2	CASRAGGYEQYF	TGCGCCAGCAGGGCGGGGGGCTACGAGCAGTACTTC
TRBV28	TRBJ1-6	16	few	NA	CASSSTVTDFNSPLHF	TGTGCCAGCAGCAGCACTGTTACCGACTTTAATTCACCCCTCCACTTT